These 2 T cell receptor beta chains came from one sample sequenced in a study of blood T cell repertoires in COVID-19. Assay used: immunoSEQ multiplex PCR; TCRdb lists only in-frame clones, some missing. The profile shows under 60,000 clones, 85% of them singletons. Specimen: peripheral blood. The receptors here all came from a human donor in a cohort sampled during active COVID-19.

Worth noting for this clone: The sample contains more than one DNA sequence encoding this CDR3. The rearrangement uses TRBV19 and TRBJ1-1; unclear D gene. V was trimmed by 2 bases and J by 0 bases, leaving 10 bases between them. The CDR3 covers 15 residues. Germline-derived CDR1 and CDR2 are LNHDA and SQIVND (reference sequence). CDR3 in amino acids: CASSILGSLNTEAFF. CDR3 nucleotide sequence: TGTGCCAGTAGTATACTAGGGAGCCTGAACACTGAAGCTTTCTTT.

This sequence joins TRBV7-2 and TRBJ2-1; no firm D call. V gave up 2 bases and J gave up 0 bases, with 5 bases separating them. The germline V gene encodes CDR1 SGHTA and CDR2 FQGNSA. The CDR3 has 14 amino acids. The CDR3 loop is CASSLTGSYNEQFF. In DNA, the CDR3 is TGTGCCAGCAGCTTAACTGGCTCCTACAATGAGCAGTTCTTC.